The rows below give T cell receptor beta chains drawn from one sample of a study of blood T cells in healthy people across ages. From the 5' RACE reads, TCRdb called clonotypes with MiXCR, one entry per CDR3 protein. This table holds fewer than 700,000 distinct CDR3 sequences, around 38% found once. Sequences were obtained from blood. These receptors all stem from an elderly man in good health. The CDR3 runs from the conserved cysteine through the conserved F or W. A D gene is named only where the DNA matches it firmly. Some rows have no size entry. The others give once, few or many, or a class for an expanded clone.

d_call j_call clone_size v_call cdr3_nt cdr3_aa
TRBD2 TRBJ2-1 - TRBV6-5 TGTGCCAGCAGAGTAGCGGGAGGGCTTTACAATGAGCAGTTCTTC CASRVAGGLYNEQFF
- TRBJ1-2 - TRBV27 TGTGCCAGCAGTTTAGACTCGGGTCTCTATGGCTACACCTTC CASSLDSGLYGYTF
- TRBJ2-3 few TRBV5-1 TGCGCCAGCAGCTTGGATGCTAGCGAGACAGATACGCAGTATTTT CASSLDASETDTQYF
- TRBJ1-5 few TRBV7-8 TGTGCCAGCAGGGAGGGTAGGGGCAATCAGCCCCAGCATTTT CASREGRGNQPQHF
- TRBJ2-5 - TRBV4-1 TGCGCCAGCAGCCAAGCGGGGACTCGGGAGACCCAGTACTTC CASSQAGTRETQYF
- TRBJ1-5 - TRBV6-1 TGTGCCAGCAGTGAAGAGATCGGGCGGGGGAATCAGCCCCAGCATTTT CASSEEIGRGNQPQHF
TRBD2 TRBJ2-1 once TRBV29-1 TGCAGCGTTGAGGGGGTAGCGGGAGGTGAGCAGTTCTTC CSVEGVAGGEQFF
- TRBJ2-3 many TRBV7-2 TGTGCCAGCAGCTTAGCCTCAGGGCGCACAGATACGCAGTATTTT CASSLASGRTDTQYF
- TRBJ2-1 - TRBV7-9 TGTGCCAGCAGCTTAGCGGGAGAAGGATTTGAGCAGTTCTTC CASSLAGEGFEQFF
- TRBJ2-5 - TRBV5-1 TGCGCCAGCAGCCTGTCGCCGCGTGCGGGACAAGAGACCCAGTACTTC CASSLSPRAGQETQYF
- TRBJ2-7 - TRBV25-1 TGTGCCGGCTCTCCCCTCGGGGCGGGGCGGCAGTACTTC CAGSPLGAGRQYF
TRBD2 TRBJ2-7 - TRBV20-1 TGCAGTGCTAGAGACCTTCTAGCGGGGGAACGCTACGAGCAGTACTTC CSARDLLAGERYEQYF
- TRBJ2-5 - TRBV20-1 TGCAGTGCTACGGGGTCCCAACAAGAGACCCAGTACTTC CSATGSQQETQYF
TRBD1 TRBJ1-6 - TRBV12-3/TRBV12-4 TGTGCCAGCAGCTCGAGACAGGGAGGCAATTCACCCCTCCACTTT CASSSRQGGNSPLHF
TRBD2 TRBJ2-2 few TRBV7-2 TGTGCCAGCAGCACAGCGGGGGAGGTCACCGGGGAGCTGTTTTTT CASSTAGEVTGELFF